This T cell receptor (beta chain) is from a study of shared clonotypes between healthy human individuals. Positive CCR7 selection of CD45RO-negative cells yielded the naive CD8 cells, and terminally differentiated effector memory CD45RA+ cells were excluded. The assay ran at deep level. Original analysis: As immunoSEQ supplied junction-only sequences (without quality scores), filtering differed. The assay was immunoSEQ multiplex PCR, and TCRdb's table has in-frame clones only and misses some. D and trimming come from the DNA, and the V and J calls and clone size come from that table. Among fewer than 800,000 clones listed, about 92% were seen once. The ends were cut back, 1 base at V and 11 bases at J, with 20 bases in the middle. The CDR3 consists of 15 residues. From germline, CDR1 is SGHTA and CDR2 FQGNSA.

This sequence joins TRBV7-2 and TRBJ1-1, with D possibly matching TRBD1 (6 bases). The clonotype comes from a man between 25 and 39 years old in good health. The specimen was naive CD8+ T cells sorted from blood. In DNA, the CDR3 is TGTGCCAGCAGCTTAGAGGGGGGGGCAGGGCAAAAGGCTTTCTTT. Translating it yields CASSLEGGAGQKAFF.